This TCR beta chain is from a study of T cell responses to AZD1222 COVID-19 vaccine. Study conclusions and caveats: Repertoire samples came only from after the peak T cell response. An increase in Spike-specific TCR breadth and depth was observed after two AZD1222 doses.

Trimming cost V 1 base and J 0 bases; bases outside gene matches: 6. Looked up from germline, CDR1 is SEHNR and CDR2 is FQNEAQ (reference sequence). The CDR3 length is 18 residues. A word on this clone: The antigen is not known.

The repertoire was sequenced with immunoSEQ multiplex PCR; TCRdb's copy has only in-frame clones and lacks some. The sample records 130,000 or so clones, around 92% being singletons. This TCR derives from an adult who received the AZD1222 COVID-19 vaccine. The specimen was peripheral blood, collected 28 days after the second AZD1222 dose. The rearrangement joins TRBV7-9 to TRBJ1-6; TRBD1 matches at 7 bases. The CDR3 here is CASSLEPGGSSYNSPLHF. CDR3 DNA sequence: TGTGCCAGCAGCTTAGAACCAGGGGGTAGCTCCTATAATTCACCCCTCCACTTT.